Each of the 17 T cell receptor beta chains below was sequenced from the same sample in a study of T-cell reconstitution after alpha-beta-depleted transplantation in children. TCRbeta library preparation incorporated unique molecular identifiers. A single record per CDR3 protein comes from TCRdb applying MiXCR to the PCR reads. This table holds tens of thousands of distinct CDR3 sequences, 5.8% found once. The source material was PBMCs, mostly from graft donor cells, sampled 60 days after TCRalphabeta/CD19-depleted stem cell transplant. These receptors were taken from a female patient between 2 and 15 years old who had a stem cell transplant for aplastic anemia, so the T cells may come from the graft donor.

This clonotype was counted many times. The chain has TRBV10-3 and TRBJ2-1; TRBD2 matches at 13 bases. V was clipped by 2 bases and J by 9 bases; unmatched bases: 4. This CDR3 spans 15 amino acids. Looked up from germline, CDR1 is ENHRY and CDR2 is SYGVKD. The CDR3 DNA is TGTGCCATCAGTGAGGGACTAGCGGGAGTTTTTGAGCAGTTCTTC. This gives the protein CAISEGLAGVFEQFF.

This clonotype has a count of ten or more. The chain uses TRBV7-3 and TRBJ2-1, with TRBD2 matching over 15 bases. V dropped 4 bases and J dropped 9; count of bases not matched to a gene: 1. The germline gives CDR1 SGHTA, CDR2 FQGTGA. This CDR3 comprises 14 residues. The CDR3 protein is CASSSGLAGGEQFF. The CDR3 nucleotides are TGTGCCAGCAGCTCGGGACTAGCGGGAGGTGAGCAGTTCTTC.

Many counts were recorded for this clonotype. The rearrangement uses TRBV7-8 and TRBJ2-1; 10 bases agree with TRBD2. From germline, CDR1 is SGHVS and CDR2 FQNEAQ. Trimming took 4 bases from V and 2 from J; bases not matched to a gene: 2. This CDR3 region has 15 residues. CDR3 sequence: CASSSSGGAYNEQFF. CDR3 sequence (DNA): TGTGCCAGCAGCTCCAGCGGGGGGGCCTACAATGAGCAGTTCTTC.

This clonotype was detected a few times. The J gene is TRBJ1-5, the V gene TRBV4-2; D gene ambiguous. Germline lookup yields CDR1 LGHNA and CDR2 YNFKEQ. Trimming shortened V by 0 bases and J by 5 bases, and 5 bases separated the two germline ends. The CDR3 extends over 13 amino acids. For the CDR3, the DNA is TGTGCCAGCAGCCAAGATGGCGATCAGCCCCAGCATTTT. This codes for CASSQDGDQPQHF.

Many counts were recorded for this clonotype. The chain couples TRBV9 to TRBJ2-7, with 8 positions matching TRBD1. This CDR3 has 15 amino acids. V was pared by 0 bases and J by 3 bases, with 5 bases of the junction left unmatched. Germline V gene lookup returns CDR1 SGDLS and CDR2 YYNGEE. CDR3 bases: TGTGCCAGCAGCGTAGGGAGGACAGGGCACTACGAGCAGTACTTC. It translates to CASSVGRTGHYEQYF.

The table lists this clonotype with many counts. The chain employs TRBV20-1 and TRBJ2-1; the D gene could be TRBD1 or TRBD2 (5 bases each). This CDR3 is 16 amino acids long. V dropped 0 bases and J dropped 0 bases, with 12 bases sitting between them. The germline gives CDR1 DFQATT, CDR2 SNEGSKA (reference sequence). The CDR3 sequence: CSARDMGTRSYNEQFF. As DNA, the CDR3 is TGCAGTGCTAGAGATATGGGGACCCGCTCCTACAATGAGCAGTTCTTC.

V is TRBV27 and J is TRBJ2-7; 8 positions match TRBD2. This CDR3 spans 14 amino acids. Per germline, CDR1 MNHEY and CDR2 SMNVEV (reference sequence). V shed 6 bases and J 1 base; nucleotides not matched to a gene: 5. In DNA, the CDR3 is TGTGCCAGCAGCCGTACTAGCGGTTCCTACGAGCAGTACTTC. Its protein is CASSRTSGSYEQYF.

This clonotype was counted many times. The genes are TRBV28 and TRBJ2-1, with 8 bases aligning to TRBD2. Trimming took 5 bases from V and 4 from J; bases not matched to a gene: 4. The germline V gene has CDR1 MDHEN and CDR2 SYDVKM. This CDR3 has 14 residues. The CDR3 spells CASSRTSPYNEQFF. CDR3 nucleotide sequence: TGTGCCAGCAGTCGGACTAGCCCATACAATGAGCAGTTCTTC.

Turning to this clonotype: It may be a read error: a sequence one base away is much more abundant. The genes are TRBV4-2 and TRBJ2-4; TRBD2 is a possible D gene (7 bases). This CDR3 spans 17 amino acids. The V and J ends lost 0 bases and 5 bases respectively, with 17 bases between them. Germline assignment: CDR1 LGHNA and CDR2 YNFKEQ. CDR3 loop: CASSQDRGGAWENIQYF. Written as DNA, the CDR3 is TGTGCCAGCAGCCAAGATAGGGGGGGCGCCTGGGAAAACATTCAGTACTTC.

This clonotype occurred a few times. The chain links TRBV20-1 to TRBJ2-7, with 10 bases matching TRBD2. V gave up 0 bases and J gave up 0 bases; unmatched junction bases: 11. The length of the CDR3 is 18 residues. CDR1 is DFQATT and CDR2 is SNEGSKA in the germline V gene (reference sequence). In DNA form, the CDR3 reads TGCAGTGCTAGAGATCTCGGGGTAGCGGGGGGATTCTCCTACGAGCAGTACTTC. Translation: CSARDLGVAGGFSYEQYF.

In its sample, this clonotype was seen many times. This sequence joins TRBV5-1 and TRBJ2-3; D perhaps matches TRBD2 (6 bases). CDR1 and CDR2 (germline): SGHRS, YFSETQ. This CDR3 is 13 amino acids long. V lost 7 bases to trimming and J lost 5 bases, with 14 bases between them. Here the CDR3 DNA reads TGCGCCAGCCTTCCTTTGGAGGGAGATACGCAGTATTTT. Its protein is CASLPLEGDTQYF.

There are many counts of this clonotype. The J gene is TRBJ1-4, the V gene TRBV5-1; D is ambiguous. Trimming took off 2 bases at V and 8 bases at J, with 7 bases between the two ends. From germline, CDR1 is SGHRS and CDR2 YFSETQ. The CDR3 contains 12 residues. The CDR3 region is CASSFEGEKLFF. CDR3 nucleotide sequence: TGCGCCAGCAGCTTCGAGGGAGAAAAACTGTTTTTT.

There are many counts of this clonotype. This chain joins TRBV5-1 and TRBJ1-4, with D maybe TRBD1 (6 bases). The CDR3 has 15 amino acids. The V gene's germline CDR1 is SGHRS and CDR2 YFSETQ. Trimming took off 0 bases at V and 13 bases at J, with 19 bases between the two ends. CDR3 bases: TGCGCCAGCAGCTTGGGACAGGTACCCGGTTATGGACTGTTTTTT. The encoded protein is CASSLGQVPGYGLFF.

V is TRBV20-1 and J is TRBJ1-3; D not resolved. The V end lost 6 bases, the J end lost 0 bases, and 12 bases lay between the germline ends. The V gene's germline CDR1 is DFQATT and CDR2 SNEGSKA (reference sequence). CDR3 length: 14 amino acids. CDR3: CSALRTHSGNTIYF. DNA of the CDR3: TGCAGTGCCCTGAGGACGCACTCTGGAAACACCATATATTTT.

This clonotype was found many times. The chain employs TRBV4-3 and TRBJ1-5; TRBD1 agrees at 7 bases. CDR3 length equals 16 residues. V shed 0 bases and J 4 bases; nucleotides not matched to a gene: 6. Germline CDR1 and CDR2: LGHNA and YSLEER. CDR3 amino acids: CASSQDSVRGNQPQHF. The CDR3 coding sequence is TGCGCCAGCAGCCAAGATTCGGTCAGGGGGAATCAGCCCCAGCATTTT.

This clonotype occurred many times. V gene TRBV6-1 combines with J gene TRBJ2-5; possibly TRBD1 or TRBD2 for D (5 bases each). V dropped 6 bases and J dropped 1 base, with 15 bases sitting between them. Germline CDR1 reads MNHNS; CDR2 reads SASEGT. This CDR3 is 15 amino acids long. In nucleotides, the CDR3 is TGTGCCAGCAGGTCGACACCGGGGACCCAAGAGACCCAGTACTTC. Protein: CASRSTPGTQETQYF.

This clonotype was seen at least ten times. The chain links TRBV9 to TRBJ2-5; 8 bases fit TRBD1. V lost 3 bases to trimming and J lost 1 base; unmatched junction nucleotides: 5. Germline values: CDR1 SGDLS, CDR2 YYNGEE. The CDR3 is 15 amino acids. The CDR3 DNA sequence: TGTGCCAGCAGCGGCACAGGGGGACTCCAAGAGACCCAGTACTTC. Translation: CASSGTGGLQETQYF.